This T cell receptor beta chain was captured in a study of shared clonotypes between healthy human individuals. For the study at large: Participating donors consisted of a couple of women and three men aged 18 to 49.

Among the unsorted PBMC samples, replicate PCRs used roughly 300 ng DNA, roughly 30,000 T cell genomes. As handled by the study authors: ImmunoSEQ only sent back junction sequences with no quality scores, so filtering was done differently. Some clones are missing from TCRdb's copy, which holds only in-frame ones; the method was immunoSEQ multiplex PCR. V and J calls and clone size are given by that table; D and trimming were obtained from the DNA. The sample holds about 470,000 clones, roughly 80% seen once. With respect to this clone: The antigen is not known.

Study-wide results and limits: Donors were few, which limited the genetic and exposure-history diversity represented.

The CDR3 runs to 12 residues. The V and J ends lost 7 bases and 2 bases respectively, with 11 bases between them. CDR1 SQVTM and CDR2 ANQGSEA come from the germline V gene. This clonotype originated in a woman aged 40 to 50 in good health. Some clones in this sample may be carry-over from other donors' samples. The chain joins TRBV29-1 to TRBJ1-1; D gene unclear. Specimen: PBMCs. The CDR3 spells CSAGLFNTEAFF. CDR3 nucleotides: TGCAGCGCGGGTCTCTTCAACACTGAAGCTTTCTTT. The complete variable domain, with remaining parts taken from reference TRBV29-1 and TRBJ1-1, reads SAVISQKPSRDICQRGTSLTIQCQVDSQVTMMFWYRQQPGQSLTLIATANQGSEATYESGFVIDKFPISRPNLTFSTLTVSNMSPEDSSIYLCSAGLFNTEAFFGQGTRLTVV.